This TCR beta chain comes out of a study of beta chain features in type 1 diabetes. Whole-study context: Age, gender and cell yields were similar between patients and healthy donors. There were 107,917,701 sorted cells examined across all samples.

In its sample, this clone was seen a few times. Its matching antigen is unknown. The entirety of the isolated RNA underwent reverse transcription, so expressed TCRB transcripts were sequenced. Sequencing was performed with immunoSEQ multiplex PCR; in TCRdb, only in-frame clones are kept and a portion is missing. In the table there are about 700,000 clones, roughly 12% of which are singletons. Populations obtained by sorting all exceeded 98% purity. General study findings and limits: Type 1 diabetes patients showed fewer insertions and more deletions at VDJ junctions. Type 1 diabetes patients had moderately but significantly shorter TCRB CDR3s in all four CD4+ subsets.

Trimming stripped 1 base from V and 4 bases from J, with 10 bases between. This CDR3 region has 14 residues. CDR1 KGHSH and CDR2 LQKENI come from the germline V gene. This sequence joins TRBV18 and TRBJ1-2; D ambiguous. The source of this sequence is a man in his late teens or twenties with type 1 diabetes. Material: naive CD4+ T cells from blood. CDR3 amino acids: CASSPRDLLYGYTF. The CDR3 DNA sequence: TGTGCCAGCTCACCACGAGACTTACTCTATGGCTACACCTTC.